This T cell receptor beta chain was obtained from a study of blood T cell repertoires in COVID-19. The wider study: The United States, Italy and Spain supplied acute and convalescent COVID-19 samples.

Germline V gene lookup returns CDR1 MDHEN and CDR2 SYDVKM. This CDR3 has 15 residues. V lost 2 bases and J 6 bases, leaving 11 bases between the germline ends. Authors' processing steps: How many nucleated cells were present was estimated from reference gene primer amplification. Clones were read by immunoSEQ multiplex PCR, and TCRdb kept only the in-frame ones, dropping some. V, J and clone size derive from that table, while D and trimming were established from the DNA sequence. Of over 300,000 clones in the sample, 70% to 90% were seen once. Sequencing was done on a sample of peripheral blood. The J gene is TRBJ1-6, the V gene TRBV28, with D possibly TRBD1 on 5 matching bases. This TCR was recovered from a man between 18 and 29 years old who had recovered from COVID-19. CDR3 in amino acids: CASSLDRASNSPLHF. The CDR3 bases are TGTGCCAGCAGTTTAGACAGAGCCTCTAATTCACCCCTCCACTTT.